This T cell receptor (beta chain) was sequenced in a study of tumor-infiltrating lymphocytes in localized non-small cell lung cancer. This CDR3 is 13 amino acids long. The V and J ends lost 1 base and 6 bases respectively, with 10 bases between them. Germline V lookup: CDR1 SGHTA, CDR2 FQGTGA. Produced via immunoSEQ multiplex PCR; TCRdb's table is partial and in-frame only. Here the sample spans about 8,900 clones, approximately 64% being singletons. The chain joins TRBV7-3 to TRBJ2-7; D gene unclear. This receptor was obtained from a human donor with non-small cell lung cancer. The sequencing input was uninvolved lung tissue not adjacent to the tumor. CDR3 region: CASSLNVQTEQYF. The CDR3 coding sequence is TGTGCCAGCAGCTTAAATGTCCAGACCGAGCAGTACTTC.